These 6 T cell receptor beta chains were all obtained from the same sample, sequenced in a study of cytomegalovirus exposure and HLA in healthy donors. The study ran its PCR with 60 Vbeta and 13 Jbeta primers. The table came from immunoSEQ multiplex PCR; TCRdb's copy has only in-frame clones and leaves some out. The data contain some 71,000 clones, about two thirds of them singletons. The sequencing input was PBMCs. Every receptor here comes from a man aged 35-49 years in good health and CMV-seropositive.

This clone has only a few counts. The gene calls are TRBV28 and TRBJ1-2, with 10 bases that match TRBD1. This CDR3 is 14 amino acids long. Germline-derived CDR1 and CDR2 are MDHEN and SYDVKM. The V gene end was trimmed by 2 bases and the J gene end by 4 bases; junction bases not matched to a gene: 1. The CDR3 nucleotides read TGTGCCAGCAGTTTAGGGGACAGGGGCTATGGCTACACCTTC. It encodes CASSLGDRGYGYTF.

The V and J genes are TRBV13 and TRBJ2-1, with a tentative D call TRBD2 (6 bases). The CDR3 length is 13 residues. The V end was cut by 5 bases, the J end by 7 bases, with 12 bases between. The V gene's germline CDR1 is PRHDT and CDR2 FYEKMQ (reference sequence). CDR3 bases: TGTGCCAGCAGCCGGGGGATGGGGAATGAGCAGTTCTTC. Translated, it gives CASSRGMGNEQFF.

The CDR3 DNA reads as TGTGCCACGCGACAGGGAGACTCTGGAAACACCATATATTTT. Translation gives CATRQGDSGNTIYF. The genes are TRBV10-3 and TRBJ1-3; 7 nucleotides align to TRBD1. Germline values: CDR1 ENHRY, CDR2 SYGVKD. The V segment lost 10 bases and the J segment 0 bases; nucleotides outside the gene matches: 6. CDR3 length: 14 amino acids.

The chain combines TRBV6-6 with TRBJ1-2; tentatively, D is TRBD1 (5 bases). V was clipped by 5 bases and J by 0 bases, with 16 bases between them. Looked up from germline, CDR1 is MNHNY and CDR2 is SVGAGI (reference sequence). The length of the CDR3 is 16 residues. The CDR3 loop is CASSRRQLYSNYGYTF. Here the CDR3 DNA reads TGTGCCAGCAGTAGACGACAGTTGTACTCTAACTATGGCTACACCTTC.

This rearrangement joins TRBV5-1 to TRBJ2-2, with D maybe TRBD2 (6 bases). Germline assignment: CDR1 SGHRS and CDR2 YFSETQ. The germline V and J ends were trimmed by 7 bases and 2 bases, with 12 bases remaining between them. The length of the CDR3 is 14 residues. Here the CDR3 reads CASAGQINTGELFF. In DNA form, the CDR3 reads TGCGCCAGCGCGGGGCAGATTAACACCGGGGAGCTGTTTTTT.

This sequence joins TRBV5-1 and TRBJ2-5; 9 nucleotides agree with TRBD1. The CDR3 has 17 amino acids. V shed 2 bases and J 0 bases; nucleotides not matched to a gene: 8. Germline-derived CDR1 and CDR2 are SGHRS and YFSETQ. The CDR3, as DNA: TGCGCCAGCAGCTTAGGACAGGGGCCGGGGTACCAAGAGACCCAGTACTTC. Translated, it gives CASSLGQGPGYQETQYF. The complete variable domain, with remaining parts taken from reference TRBV5-1 and TRBJ2-5, reads KAGVTQTPRYLIKTRGQQVTLSCSPISGHRSVSWYQQTPGQGLQFLFEYFSETQRNKGNFPGRFSGRQFSNSRSEMNVSTLELGDSALYLCASSLGQGPGYQETQYFGPGTRLLVL.